A single sample gave rise to the 11 T cell receptor beta chains below, sequenced in a study of blood T cell repertoires in COVID-19. Using immunoSEQ multiplex PCR, the repertoire was profiled, and TCRdb retains in-frame clones only, with some absent. Seen here are around 250,000 clones, 86% observed once, and the top ten hold more than 9%. Sequenced: peripheral blood. The receptor set was obtained from an elderly man with acute or convalescent COVID-19.

V is TRBV24-1 and J is TRBJ1-2; D gene ambiguous. This CDR3 is built from 11 residues. Germline V gene lookup returns CDR1 KGHDR and CDR2 SFDVKD. V lost 9 bases and J lost 1, with 5 bases in between. The CDR3 nucleotides read TGTGCCACCCCCCTTAACTATGGCTACACCTTC. It encodes CATPLNYGYTF.

The rearrangement uses TRBV7-9 and TRBJ1-2; 9 bases are a match to TRBD1. Per germline, CDR1 SEHNR and CDR2 FQNEAQ (reference sequence). The J segment lost 5 bases and the V segment lost 6 bases, leaving 13 bases of the junction unmatched. This CDR3 spans 16 amino acids. For the CDR3, the DNA is TGTGCCAGCAGGACAGGCGGGGGACAGGGAACATATGGCTACACCTTC. Translating gives CASRTGGGQGTYGYTF. Full variable domain (rest looked up from reference TRBV7-9 and TRBJ1-2): DTGVSQNPRHKITKRGQNVTFRCDPISEHNRLYWYRQTLGQGPEFLTYFQNEAQLEKSRLLSDRFSAERPKGSFSTLEIQRTEQGDSAMYLCASRTGGGQGTYGYTFGSGTRLTVV.

The chain has TRBV6-1 and TRBJ1-2, with D maybe TRBD1 (5 bases). CDR1 and CDR2 (germline): MNHNS, SASEGT. Trimming removed 2 bases at V and 4 bases at J, with 11 bases between. The CDR3 has 14 amino acids. As DNA, the CDR3 is TGTGCCAGCAGTGAATTAAGGGGTCCCTATGGCTACACCTTC. Its protein product is CASSELRGPYGYTF.

The gene calls are TRBV28 and TRBJ1-5; 8 nucleotides match TRBD1. CDR3 size: 15 residues. CDR1 is MDHEN and CDR2 is SYDVKM in the germline V gene. The J segment lost 6 bases and the V segment lost 3 bases, leaving 7 bases of the junction unmatched. The CDR3 loop reads CASSFQQGVVQPQHF. The CDR3 DNA reads as TGTGCCAGCAGTTTCCAACAGGGGGTGGTTCAGCCCCAGCATTTT. Using reference TRBV28 and TRBJ1-5 for the parts outside the CDR3, the full variable domain is DVKVTQSSRYLVKRTGEKVFLECVQDMDHENMFWYRQDPGLGLRLIYFSYDVKMKEKGDIPEGYSVSREKKERFSLILESASTNQTSMYLCASSFQQGVVQPQHFGDGTRLSIL.

The chain combines TRBV5-5 with TRBJ2-1, with 11 positions matching TRBD2. CDR1 and CDR2 (germline): SGHKS, YYEKEE (reference sequence). This CDR3 has 16 residues. Germline trimming cut 3 bases from V and 7 bases from J; bases unmatched to any gene: 9. CDR3 sequence: CASSWGLAGGRNEQFF. The CDR3 nucleotides read TGTGCCAGCAGCTGGGGGCTAGCGGGAGGACGGAATGAGCAGTTCTTC.

In its sample, this clone was seen a few times. The chain couples TRBV6-2 or TRBV6-3 to TRBJ1-6; 7 nucleotides agree with TRBD1. This CDR3 is 17 amino acids long. CDR1 and CDR2 from the germline V gene are MNHEY and SVGEGT. With 2 bases clipped from V and 1 base from J, the junction kept 5 bases outside the gene matches. CDR3 DNA sequence: TGTGCCAGCAGTTACGACACAGGGGCATCCTATAATTCACCCCTCCACTTT. It encodes CASSYDTGASYNSPLHF.

The chain employs TRBV18 and TRBJ2-7; 8 nucleotides line up with TRBD1. Germline CDR1 is KGHSH and CDR2 is LQKENI. Unmatched junction bases numbered 7, after V lost 4 bases and J lost 5 bases. The CDR3 loop spans 14 amino acids. CDR3 sequence (DNA): TGTGCCAGCTCACGTGACAGGGGCGGACACGAGCAGTACTTC. Protein: CASSRDRGGHEQYF.

The chain recombines TRBV7-2 with TRBJ1-2; no reliable D call. The germline V gene has CDR1 SGHTA and CDR2 FQGNSA. V was trimmed by 1 base and J by 4 bases, leaving 13 bases between them. The CDR3 sequence is 15 residues long. The CDR3 protein is CASSLGIRRSYGYTF. CDR3 nucleotide sequence: TGTGCCAGCAGCTTAGGGATTAGGCGGAGCTATGGCTACACCTTC.

The V and J genes are TRBV12-3 or TRBV12-4 and TRBJ2-7; D is unresolved. V was clipped by 1 base and J by 2 bases, with 6 bases between them. The CDR3 totals 13 residues. CDR3 DNA: TGTGCCAGCAGTTTAGGCAGTCCCTACGAGCAGTACTTC. It codes for CASSLGSPYEQYF.

This sequence joins TRBV28 and TRBJ2-2, with D perhaps matching TRBD1 (5 bases). The germline V gene has CDR1 MDHEN and CDR2 SYDVKM. The CDR3 spans 13 residues. Deletions cut 11 bases from V and 0 bases from J, with 10 bases between. The CDR3 spells CAVQGSNTGELFF. Here the CDR3 DNA reads TGTGCCGTCCAGGGCTCGAACACCGGGGAGCTGTTTTTT.

This chain joins TRBV4-3 and TRBJ2-7; a weak D match, TRBD1 (7 bases). The CDR3 runs 14 residues. From germline, CDR1 is LGHNA and CDR2 YSLEER. With 6 bases removed from V and 5 bases from J, the gap between germline ends came to 17 bases. The CDR3: CASSRGTASNEQYF. CDR3 DNA sequence: TGCGCCAGCAGTCGGGGGACAGCTTCTAACGAGCAGTACTTC.